This T cell receptor beta chain was recorded in a study of cytomegalovirus exposure and HLA in healthy donors. With regard to this clone: No antigen is known for it.

The study ran its PCR with 60 Vbeta and 13 Jbeta primers. TCRdb's copy holds only in-frame clones and misses some; the assay was immunoSEQ multiplex PCR. The sample shows 150,000 or so clones, approximately 73% of them seen only once. J lost 4 bases, V lost 6 bases, and 14 bases had no gene match. There are 17 residues in the CDR3. In germline, CDR1 is SGHRS, CDR2 YFSETQ. Whole-study findings and limits: It was shown in a later analysis that HLA-associated TCR beta chains were more clonally expanded than other, equally common chains. Being indistinguishable, some V segments were excluded, TRBV6-2 and TRBV6-3 among them.

The specimen sequenced was PBMCs. This chain connects TRBV5-1 to TRBJ2-1; 9 bases align to TRBD1. This receptor was identified in a woman aged 18-29 years in good health and CMV-seronegative. CDR3 sequence (DNA): TGCGCCAGCAACCCTAGGCTAATAGGACAGGGGTACAATGAGCAGTTCTTC. Protein: CASNPRLIGQGYNEQFF.